This TCR beta chain was identified in a study of blood T cells in healthy people across ages. V was pared by 5 bases and J by 8 bases, with 16 bases of the junction left unmatched. Germline CDR1 and CDR2: DFQATT and SNEGSKA (reference sequence). CDR3 size: 16 residues. This clonotype was seen only a few times. For the second PCR, which ran for about 6 to 12 cycles, a sample-barcoded 5' primer and a J-beta primer mix were used. TCRdb re-called the 5' RACE reads with MiXCR, one entry per CDR3 protein. Of around 1,000,000 distinct CDR3 sequences listed, roughly two fifths were seen once; the top ten hold roughly 13%.

The TCR sequence derives from a man aged 18 to 30 in good health. Input material: blood. V and J are TRBV20-1 and TRBJ2-1; TRBD2 matches at 9 bases. The DNA of the CDR3 is TGCAGTGCTCTAGTGCTCTGGCGGGGGGGCCTGGATGAGCAGTTCTTC. Its translation: CSALVLWRGGLDEQFF.